The following is a T cell receptor beta chain sequence with its context. Which antigen it targets is not known. Per-nucleotide qualities are absent, and no much larger clonotype sits a single base away. The data belong to a study of blood T cells in healthy people across ages (dated by TCRdb to the mid-2010s). Turning to the overall study: In model experiments, roughly one uniquely barcoded TCR beta cDNA molecule per two T cells was captured by template switching. To track age-related changes in TCR beta repertoire diversity, the study relied on deep sequencing normalized with unique cDNA molecular identifiers. The donors were split into four age groups: young (average around 15 years), middle-aged (39), aged (roughly 60) and long-lived (about 82). Donors of different ages were randomly distributed across sequencing lanes to avoid experimental bias. Two additional independent replicas of 1 million unique cDNA reads from the same blood draw were analyzed for two donors (one aged 18 to 30 and one aged 80 or older). What the research found in general, with its limitations: Bulk unsorted PBMC profiling prevented conclusive comparison of naive and antigen-experienced compartments. Observed TCR beta diversity per million T cells fell roughly linearly with age, and a significant reduction was already apparent by age around 44. Estimates of total diversity from one million sequenced T cells were regarded as lower bounds and underestimates. There was a strong correlation between observed TCR beta diversity and the percentage of naive T cells measured by flow cytometry. Compared with the aged group, the long-lived group had more naive CD4+ T cells, fewer expanded clones and increased TCR diversity, suggesting age selection. Donor CMV infection status was unknown, potentially confounding age-related changes in expanded clonotypes.

Donors were 30 to 45 systemically healthy Caucasian individuals from Russia aged roughly 6 to 95 years. Around 10 milliliters of peripheral blood were drawn from each donor into EDTA-treated Vacutainer tubes. Ficoll-Paque density-gradient centrifugation was used to isolate PBMCs, with at least 7 million per sample. Total RNA, at least 6 micrograms per sample, was extracted from PBMCs with Trizol reagent. Naive CD45RAhigh/CD27high T cell percentages were measured by flow cytometry on a PBMC aliquot from every donor. Libraries were constructed by 5' RACE. For sequencing, an Illumina HiSeq 2500 was employed. A second about 6 to 11 cycle PCR used a sample-barcoded 5' primer and a J-beta primer mix. A template-switch 5' adaptor carrying 12 random nucleotides introduced a unique molecular identifier onto each TCR beta cDNA molecule. Each sample yielded at least 3 million CDR3-containing paired-end reads. First-strand cDNA was synthesized from all RNA with the Mint cDNA synthesis kit, primed by a TRBC-specific oligonucleotide. After uracil-DNA glycosylase treatment, a first 18-cycle PCR used universal primers M1SS and BC2_uni_R on all cDNA. The study's processing was this. For normalization, 1 million high-quality reads were randomly selected from each sample, with every read carrying a distinct molecular identifier. Instead of being binned into consensus sequences, reads that shared molecular identifiers were thrown out. MiTCR, run with a Q25 quality threshold and the strictest error-elimination algorithm, handled CDR3 identification, clonotype clustering and error correction. Lower-bound total TCR beta diversity was estimated with a nonparametric unseen species model using Euler transformation. The public reads were run again by TCRdb, first through fastp at Q25 and then through MiXCR, and only productive beta chains were kept. All rows with the same CDR3 protein become a single entry with the most common DNA and genes. The V and J calls come from TCRdb's annotation, not from the publication. This sample comprises about 1.4 million distinct CDR3 sequences, around 55% of them detected only once. The ten largest make up about 6.3% of the sample.

From cysteine to phenylalanine, the CDR3 is 16 amino acids long. Just the 48-base CDR3 DNA is kept, in frame starting at base 1. V gives up 0 bases and J gives up 2 bases, and the segment between their germline ends measures 11 bases. Looking up the germline V gene yields CDR1 SQVTM and CDR2 ANQGSEA. Material for sequencing was blood. In this chain, TRBV29-1 is recombined with TRBJ2-6; the D gene is perhaps TRBD1, on 6 matching bases. The receptor comes from a man younger than 35 in good health. The CDR3 reads CSVEDLAGAGANVLTF. The DNA sequence is as follows: TGCAGCGTTGAAGACTTAGCAGGGGCTGGGGCCAACGTCCTGACTTTC. Here the CDR3 is joined to the reference TRBV29-1 and TRBJ2-6 genes, and the full variable domain is: SAVISQKPSRDICQRGTSLTIQCQVDSQVTMMFWYRQQPGQSLTLIATANQGSEATYESGFVIDKFPISRPNLTFSTLTVSNMSPEDSSIYLCSVEDLAGAGANVLTFGAGSRLTVL.